A selection of T cell receptor beta chains follows, all from one sample in a study of shared clonotypes between healthy human individuals. Some clones are missing from TCRdb's copy, which holds only in-frame ones; the method was immunoSEQ multiplex PCR. This table has 490,000 or so clones, roughly 78% appearing once. The sequencing input was PBMCs. The receptor set was obtained from a woman in her thirties or forties in good health. Some clones in this sample may be carry-over from other donors' samples. Both conserved end residues are part of each CDR3. D genes are given only for firm matches. The size entry is marked missing in some rows and otherwise reads once, few, many or a size class.

j_call | clone_size | v_call | d_call | cdr3_length | cdr3_nt | cdr3_aa
TRBJ2-7 | . | TRBV5-1 | . | 14 | TGCGCCAGCAGCCAGAAACAGGAGACCTACGAGCAGTACTTC | CASSQKQETYEQYF
TRBJ1-5 | few | TRBV7-2 | TRBD1 | 15 | TGTGCCAGCAGCTTAGGGACAGGGCTCAATCAGCCCCAGCATTTT | CASSLGTGLNQPQHF
TRBJ2-1 | once | TRBV2 | . | 14 | TGTGCCAAGGTCGGGACAGAACAGGACTATAAGCAGTTCTTC | CAKVGTEQDYKQFF
TRBJ2-7 | . | TRBV30 | . | 13 | TGTGCCTGGAGCGTTGGGATCTCCTACGAGCAGTACTTC | CAWSVGISYEQYF
TRBJ2-1 | few | TRBV7-2 | . | 12 | TGTGCCAGCAGCTTAACCCCTGGTGAGCAGTTCTTC | CASSLTPGEQFF
TRBJ2-7 | . | TRBV19 | . | 13 | TGTGCCAGTAGTCCGAACAGGGTTGGCGAGCAGTACTTC | CASSPNRVGEQYF
TRBJ1-1 | . | TRBV11-3 | . | 13 | TGTGCCAGCAGCTTGGACAGCTTCACTGAAGCTTTCTTT | CASSLDSFTEAFF
TRBJ1-1 | . | TRBV5-6 | TRBD1 | 15 | TGTGCCAGCAGCCTCACCGGGACAGGGGGAACTGAAGCTTTCTTT | CASSLTGTGGTEAFF
TRBJ2-2 | . | TRBV9 | . | 17 | TGTGCCAGCAGCGGCCATCGGCCAGACGCGAACACCGGGGAGCTGTTTTTT | CASSGHRPDANTGELFF
TRBJ2-2 | . | TRBV6-5 | TRBD2 | 15 | TGTGCCAGCAGTGGGACTAGCGGGGACACCGGGGAGCTGTTTTTT | CASSGTSGDTGELFF
TRBJ1-4 | . | TRBV5-1 | . | 15 | TGCGCCAGCAGCTTGTTGGGGTCAGGGGAGGAAAAACTGTTTTTT | CASSLLGSGEEKLFF
TRBJ2-3 | . | TRBV7-2 | . | 16 | TGTGCCAGCAGCTTTGGTTGGGTTCGGAGCACAGATACGCAGTATTTT | CASSFGWVRSTDTQYF
TRBJ2-4 | once | TRBV5-8 | TRBD2 | 14 | TGTGCCAGCAGTTCCGGGAGGGCCCCGGACATTCAGTACTTC | CASSSGRAPDIQYF
TRBJ2-2 | . | TRBV29-1 | . | 11 | TGCAGCGTTGAAGAGGGCGGGGAGCTGTTTTTT | CSVEEGGELFF
TRBJ2-3 | many | TRBV19 | . | 13 | TGTGCCAGTAGGCCGAAACAGGTAGATACGCAGTATTTT | CASRPKQVDTQYF
TRBJ2-7 | few | TRBV7-8 | . | 15 | TGTGCCAGCAGCCCCGCCGTGGGTCTCTCCTACGAGCAGTACTTC | CASSPAVGLSYEQYF
TRBJ1-3 | . | TRBV19 | . | 16 | TGTGCCAGTAGTATTGGGGCAGCCGGCTCTGGAAACACCATATATTTT | CASSIGAAGSGNTIYF
TRBJ2-1 | . | TRBV6-4 | TRBD2 | 16 | TGTGCCAGCAGTGCCGAGGGACTAGCGGGCGCCAATGAGCAGTTCTTC | CASSAEGLAGANEQFF
TRBJ2-1 | . | TRBV25-1 | TRBD2 | 14 | TGTGCCAGCAGTGGGGGACTAGCGATAAATGAGCAGTTCTTC | CASSGGLAINEQFF
TRBJ1-5 | . | TRBV6-6 | . | 13 | TGTGCCAGCGGTCGGGAGGGGAGGAAGCCCCAGCATTTT | CASGREGRKPQHF
TRBJ1-2 | . | TRBV2 | TRBD1 | 13 | TGTGCCAGCACTCCACAGGGGAACTATGGCTACACCTTC | CASTPQGNYGYTF
TRBJ2-3 | . | TRBV9 | TRBD2 | 14 | TGTGCCAGCAGCGACGGACCGGGGGGATATACGCAGTATTTT | CASSDGPGGYTQYF
TRBJ2-7 | . | TRBV19 | . | 13 | TGTGCCAGTAGTATCGGGCAGGGGTACGAGCAGTACTTC | CASSIGQGYEQYF
TRBJ2-3 | . | TRBV6-1 | . | 18 | TGTGCCAGCAGTGAAAGTGGGGGGTTCAGCACTAGCACAGATACGCAGTATTTT | CASSESGGFSTSTDTQYF
TRBJ2-1 | . | TRBV27 | . | 15 | TGTGCCAGCACCCAAGGGAGAACCCCCTACAATGAGCAGTTCTTC | CASTQGRTPYNEQFF
TRBJ2-5 | . | TRBV7-7 | . | 13 | TGTGCCAGCAGCTTGGACAGCCAAGAGACCCAGTACTTC | CASSLDSQETQYF
TRBJ2-2 | . | TRBV18 | . | 11 | TGTGCCAGCTCACCACCCGGGGAGCTGTTTTTT | CASSPPGELFF
TRBJ2-7 | . | TRBV10-3 | . | 13 | TGTGCCATCAGTGGGTCCCGGGACGGCGAGCAGTACTTC | CAISGSRDGEQYF
TRBJ2-7 | . | TRBV7-2 | . | 14 | TGTGCCAGCAGCTCCTTAGCGGAACGATACGAGCAGTACTTC | CASSSLAERYEQYF
TRBJ2-2 | . | TRBV7-9 | . | 12 | TGTGCCAGCAGCTTAGCCTTCGGGGAGCTGTTTTTT | CASSLAFGELFF
TRBJ2-5 | . | TRBV18 | . | 13 | TGTGCCAGCTCACCACCGGGCGGGGAGACCCAGTACTTC | CASSPPGGETQYF
TRBJ1-1 | once | TRBV10-3 | . | 13 | TGTGCCATCAAAGGGACGGTGAACACTGAAGCTTTCTTT | CAIKGTVNTEAFF
TRBJ1-5 | few | TRBV2 | . | 14 | TGTGCCAGCAGTGAAAACTGGACGGACGAAACCCAGCATTTT | CASSENWTDETQHF
TRBJ2-7 | . | TRBV2 | TRBD1 | 12 | TGTGCCAGCACTACCGACAGGGGAGAGCAGTACTTC | CASTTDRGEQYF
TRBJ2-1 | . | TRBV15 | TRBD1 | 15 | TGTGCCACCAGCAAAAGACAGGGGCCCTACAATGAGCAGTTCTTC | CATSKRQGPYNEQFF
TRBJ2-7 | . | TRBV6-6 | . | 11 | TGTGCCAGCAGTTATTCCGTCGAGCAGTACTTC | CASSYSVEQYF
TRBJ2-5 | many | TRBV7-8 | . | 13 | TGTGCCAGCAGCTCGGAGTTGGGGGAGACCCAGTACTTC | CASSSELGETQYF
TRBJ2-2 | . | TRBV9 | TRBD1 | 16 | TGTGCCAGCAGCTATCGACAGGGGGCGAGAACCGGGGAGCTGTTTTTT | CASSYRQGARTGELFF
TRBJ2-5 | . | TRBV18 | TRBD2 | 16 | TGTGCCAGCTCACCCTCCCTAGCGGGAGGGTTTGAGACCCAGTACTTC | CASSPSLAGGFETQYF
TRBJ1-1 | . | TRBV7-6 | TRBD1 | 16 | TGTGCCAGCAGCCTCGACACACCGGGACAGGGGACTGAAGCTTTCTTT | CASSLDTPGQGTEAFF
TRBJ1-6 | . | TRBV6-4 | . | 14 | TGTGCCAGCAGTGACGACAGTCATAATTCACCCCTCCACTTT | CASSDDSHNSPLHF
TRBJ1-2 | . | TRBV5-1 | . | 14 | TGCGCCAGTACGCGTGGCCGGGACGGGTATGGCTACACCTTC | CASTRGRDGYGYTF
TRBJ2-7 | . | TRBV4-2 | TRBD1 | 17 | TGTGCCAGCAGCCGAAGAACTGCCGACAGGGAAAACTACGAGCAGTACTTC | CASSRRTADRENYEQYF
TRBJ2-1 | . | TRBV11-2 | . | 12 | TGTGCCAGCAGCCGAGGGTGGACTGAGCAGTTCTTC | CASSRGWTEQFF
TRBJ1-6 | few | TRBV19 | TRBD1 | 14 | TGTGCCAGTAGTATCGGACAGGGGATTTCACCCCTCCACTTT | CASSIGQGISPLHF
TRBJ2-7 | once | TRBV9 | TRBD2 | 14 | TGTGCCAGCAGCGTAGATAGCGGGAACTACGAGCAGTACTTC | CASSVDSGNYEQYF
TRBJ2-7 | many | TRBV11-3 | TRBD2 | 20 | TGTGCCAGCAGCTTAGGAAGCAGCGGCCCGGGGGGATGGGTCCGCTACGAGCAGTACTTC | CASSLGSSGPGGWVRYEQYF
TRBJ2-6 | . | TRBV15 | . | 15 | TGTGCCACCAGCAGAGATATCTCTGGGGCCAACGTCCTGACTTTC | CATSRDISGANVLTF
TRBJ1-5 | . | TRBV15 | . | 17 | TGTGCCACCAGCAGATCTCTTGGGGCAGGGGGCAATCAGCCCCAGCATTTT | CATSRSLGAGGNQPQHF
TRBJ2-3 | . | TRBV7-7 | . | 15 | TGTGCTAGCAGCTTAGATTTTGGACGCGTAGATACGCAGTATTTT | CASSLDFGRVDTQYF
TRBJ1-5 | few | TRBV30 | . | 13 | TGTGCCTGGGGCAACGGAGGCAATCAGCCCCAGCATTTT | CAWGNGGNQPQHF
TRBJ2-7 | . | TRBV6-5 | . | 13 | TGTGCCAGCAGTTATCCAGGGGCGCAGGAGCAGTACTTC | CASSYPGAQEQYF
TRBJ1-5 | . | TRBV2 | . | 12 | TGTGCCAGCGAGGGCTCCGGTCAGCCCCAGCATTTT | CASEGSGQPQHF
TRBJ1-1 | . | TRBV28 | TRBD1 | 12 | TGTGCCAGTCAGGGGGGGAACACTGAAGCTTTCTTT | CASQGGNTEAFF